Below are 5 T cell receptor beta chains sequenced from a single sample in a study of blood T cell repertoires in COVID-19 (dated by TCRdb to 2020 to 2021). The library was prepared using the immunoSEQ multiplex PCR assay. TCRdb carries this immuneACCESS record with in-frame sequences only. Its versions omit some clonotypes, under half of them owing to an unresolved V gene in the studies checked, with the rest unexplained. For this sample there are 250,000 to 350,000 clones; around 87% appear just once. Together, the top ten hold about 5% of the sample. The sample was PBMCs or T cells enriched from blood (not recorded which). The receptor source for this set is a woman aged 25 to 39 who had recovered from COVID-19.

At least ten counts were recorded for this clone. The chain uses TRBV28 and TRBJ1-1; 7 positions match TRBD1. In germline, CDR1 is MDHEN, CDR2 SYDVKM. CDR3 size: 13 residues. V lost 6 bases and J lost 6; bases outside the gene matches: 7. The CDR3 loop reads CASRQPGQPEAFF. The CDR3 bases are TGTGCCAGCAGGCAACCGGGACAGCCTGAAGCTTTCTTT.

This rearrangement joins TRBV11-2 to TRBJ1-2; TRBD1 agrees at 9 bases. Unmatched junction bases numbered 15, after V lost 5 bases and J lost 8 bases. The CDR3 extends over 16 amino acids. CDR1 is SGHAT and CDR2 is FQNNGV in the germline V gene. The CDR3 nucleotides are TGTGCCAGCAGCCCCGCCACCTTACAGGGGGCGCTGGGCTACACCTTC. Translated: CASSPATLQGALGYTF. Full variable domain (rest looked up from reference TRBV11-2 and TRBJ1-2): EAGVAQSPRYKIIEKRQSVAFWCNPISGHATLYWYQQILGQGPKLLIQFQNNGVVDDSQLPKDRFSAERLKGVDSTLKIQPAKLEDSAVYLCASSPATLQGALGYTFGSGTRLTVV.

This chain links TRBV11-3 with TRBJ2-2, with TRBD1 identical over 9 bases. The V gene's germline CDR1 is SGHNT and CDR2 YENEEA. The CDR3 length is 16 residues. V was clipped by 5 bases and J by 4 bases; unmatched bases: 8. CDR3 nucleotide sequence: TGTGCCAGCAGCCCAGGACAGGGGCAGAGCACCGGGGAGCTGTTTTTT. Protein sequence: CASSPGQGQSTGELFF.

The chain couples TRBV19 to TRBJ1-2; 8 bases align to TRBD1. The ends lost 6 bases at V and 4 bases at J; junction bases unmatched: 10. Germline CDR1 LNHDA, CDR2 SQIVND (reference sequence). The CDR3 runs 15 residues. CDR3 DNA: TGTGCCAGTAGGACAGGGGACAGCGTTTTCTATGGCTACACCTTC. Residues: CASRTGDSVFYGYTF. Full variable domain (remainder filled in from reference TRBV19 and TRBJ1-2): DGGITQSPKYLFRKEGQNVTLSCEQNLNHDAMYWYRQDPGQGLRLIYYSQIVNDFQKGDIAEGYSVSREKKESFPLTVTSAQKNPTAFYLCASRTGDSVFYGYTFGSGTRLTVV.

The chain has TRBV7-9 and TRBJ1-1; weak D call: TRBD1 (6 bases). Looked up from germline, CDR1 is SEHNR and CDR2 is FQNEAQ (reference sequence). This CDR3 spans 13 amino acids. V lost 10 bases, J lost 4 bases, and 16 bases lay in between. CDR3 in DNA: TGTGCCATCCCCAGGGGAGTAGTCACTGAAGCTTTCTTT. Its protein product is CAIPRGVVTEAFF.